Below are 29 T cell receptor beta chains sequenced from a single sample in a study of blood T cells in healthy people across ages. Primed by a sample-barcoded 5' primer and a J-beta primer mix, a second PCR proceeded for 7 to 11 cycles. From the 5' RACE reads, TCRdb called clonotypes with MiXCR, one entry per CDR3 protein. Found here are hundreds of thousands of distinct CDR3 sequences, 55% to 70% of them singletons; the top ten hold 22%. Sequenced: blood. The receptors were sampled from a man aged 30 to 39 in good health.

The rearrangement joins TRBV5-1 to TRBJ1-2; a weak D match, TRBD1 (5 bases). Per the germline V gene, CDR1 is SGHRS and CDR2 is YFSETQ. This CDR3 has 15 residues. V was clipped by 3 bases and J by 6 bases, with 18 bases between them. DNA of the CDR3: TGCGCCAGCAGCTCGACATTAGGGGCCTTGGATGGCTACACCTTC. Translated, it gives CASSSTLGALDGYTF.

DNA for the CDR3: TGTGCCAGCAGCCGCGGGGACCCACACCCATCCTACGAGCAGTACTTC. The encoded protein is CASSRGDPHPSYEQYF. The chain has TRBV27 and TRBJ2-7, with D tentatively TRBD2 (6 bases). This CDR3 contains 16 residues. Germline CDR1 and CDR2: MNHEY and SMNVEV (reference sequence). V was shortened by 6 bases and J by 1 base, with 19 bases between the two germline ends.

This clonotype was observed many times. The chain links TRBV29-1 to TRBJ2-5, with a tentative D call TRBD2 (5 bases). The CDR3 is 13 residues long. Trimming cost V 5 bases and J 0 bases, with 10 bases left between them. CDR1 is SQVTM and CDR2 is ANQGSEA in the germline V gene. DNA for the CDR3: TGCAGCGTTCAGAGGGTCTACCAAGAGACCCAGTACTTC. The encoded protein is CSVQRVYQETQYF.

V usage is TRBV7-2 and J usage is TRBJ2-1; D is unresolved. Trimming left V 1 base short and J 7 bases short, with 11 bases between. This CDR3 comprises 14 residues. CDR1 is SGHTA, CDR2 FQGNSA, per germline. CDR3 protein: CASSLGALLNEQFF. The CDR3 bases are TGTGCCAGCAGCTTAGGGGCCCTACTAAATGAGCAGTTCTTC.

This clonotype was recorded a few times. The chain couples TRBV6-6 to TRBJ2-3; the match to TRBD2 covers 7 bases. The CDR3 contains 12 residues. Germline trimming cut 11 bases from V and 6 bases from J; bases unmatched to any gene: 8. Germline CDR1 is MNHNY and CDR2 is SVGAGI (reference sequence). In DNA, the CDR3 is TGTGCCTCCCACTACGGGGGGGATACGCAGTATTTT. Translation gives CASHYGGDTQYF.

The rearrangement joins TRBV29-1 to TRBJ1-2; unclear D gene. CDR3 size: 13 residues. Trimming took off 3 bases at V and 4 bases at J, with 12 bases between the two ends. Germline lookup yields CDR1 SQVTM and CDR2 ANQGSEA. The DNA of the CDR3 is TGCAGCGTTGATCTCTGGGGTACCTATGGCTACACCTTC. This sequence encodes CSVDLWGTYGYTF.

This clonotype was detected a few times. This sequence joins TRBV6-2 or TRBV6-3 and TRBJ2-7; D possibly corresponds to TRBD1 (5 bases). The CDR3 is 13 amino acids. CDR1 MNHEY and CDR2 SVGEGT come from the germline V gene. Trimming stripped 0 bases from V and 3 bases from J, with 6 bases between. The CDR3 DNA follows: TGTGCCAGCAGTTACTCAGGGGTCTACGAGCAGTACTTC. Translating it yields CASSYSGVYEQYF.

This clonotype occurred a few times. The chain couples TRBV28 to TRBJ2-1, with 8 bases aligning to TRBD1. CDR1 is MDHEN, CDR2 SYDVKM, per germline. Trimming cost V 3 bases and J 7 bases; bases outside gene matches: 5. This CDR3 is built from 14 residues. In nucleotides, the CDR3 is TGTGCCAGCAGTTTTCAGGGGGCGGGGAATGAGCAGTTCTTC. Amino acid sequence: CASSFQGAGNEQFF.

For this clonotype: It may be a read error: a sequence one base away is much more abundant. The chain employs TRBV4-3 and TRBJ2-7; TRBD1 agrees at 8 bases. From germline, CDR1 is LGHNA and CDR2 YSLEER. This CDR3 contains 15 residues. In DNA, the CDR3 is TGCACCAGCAGCCAAGATCCGGGACAGGTCTACGAGCAGTACTTC. Translation gives CTSSQDPGQVYEQYF.

Only a few counts were recorded for this clonotype. The CDR3 DNA is TGTGCCAGCAGGCAGAACTACGAGCAGTACTTC. This encodes CASRQNYEQYF. The V and J genes are TRBV5-5 and TRBJ2-7, with no clear D. The germline gives CDR1 SGHKS, CDR2 YYEKEE (reference sequence). V lost 5 bases to trimming and J lost 3 bases, with 6 bases between them. CDR3 length: 11 residues.

A few counts support this clonotype. V is TRBV5-1 and J is TRBJ1-2, with D tentatively TRBD1 (5 bases). With 6 bases removed from V and 11 bases from J, the gap between germline ends came to 20 bases. The length of the CDR3 is 13 residues. Germline V gives CDR1 SGHRS, CDR2 YFSETQ. The CDR3 bases are TGCGCCAGCAACCAGAACGGGGCCAGAGGGTACACCTTC. Its protein is CASNQNGARGYTF.

The chain joins TRBV30 to TRBJ2-3; 9 nucleotides match TRBD1. CDR1 GTSNPN and CDR2 SVGIG come from the germline V gene (reference sequence). V lost 5 bases to trimming and J lost 4 bases; unmatched junction nucleotides: 10. This CDR3 region has 15 residues. In nucleotides, the CDR3 is TGTGCCTGGCGAACCGGGACAGGGATAGCAGATACGCAGTATTTT. Translated: CAWRTGTGIADTQYF.

This clonotype was seen only a few times. The J gene is TRBJ1-2, the V gene TRBV6-5; D perhaps matches TRBD1 (6 bases). In germline, CDR1 is MNHEY, CDR2 SVGAGI. The CDR3 spans 13 residues. V lost 5 bases and J 4 bases, leaving 11 bases between the germline ends. Here the CDR3 reads CASSTGQSYGYTF. As DNA, the CDR3 is TGTGCCAGCAGTACTGGACAGTCCTATGGCTACACCTTC.

This clonotype turned up a few times. The CDR3 nucleotides read TGCGCCAGCAGCCAAGACCCCCTCATCTCCTATGGCTACACCTTC. Translated: CASSQDPLISYGYTF. This chain uses TRBV4-3 with TRBJ1-2; D call uncertain. The CDR3 totals 15 residues. The germline CDR1 and CDR2 sequences are LGHNA and YSLEER. V was trimmed by 0 bases and J by 4 bases, leaving 12 bases between them.

This clonotype showed up just a few times. The J gene is TRBJ2-7, the V gene TRBV20-1; D unresolved. CDR1 is DFQATT and CDR2 is SNEGSKA in the germline V gene (reference sequence). Trimming cost V 2 bases and J 3 bases, with 8 bases left between them. The CDR3 extends over 12 amino acids. CDR3 in amino acids: CSARRSDYEQYF. Written as DNA, the CDR3 is TGCAGTGCTAGAAGGTCGGACTACGAGCAGTACTTC.

V is TRBV6-1 and J is TRBJ2-3; D unresolved. Germline CDR1 MNHNS, CDR2 SASEGT. V was clipped by 4 bases and J by 3 bases, with 14 bases between them. The CDR3 contains 15 residues. CDR3 DNA: TGTGCCAGCAGTGGGCTCAGACGGGTAACAGATACGCAGTATTTT. Residues: CASSGLRRVTDTQYF.

The rearrangement uses TRBV11-1 and TRBJ2-1; a weak D match, TRBD2 (6 bases). The V end was cut by 2 bases, the J end by 2 bases, with 22 bases between. The CDR3 is 19 residues long. CDR1 SGHAT and CDR2 FQDESV come from the germline V gene (reference sequence). The CDR3 sequence: CASSLRGLGDPGPYNEQFF. DNA for the CDR3: TGTGCCAGCAGCTTACGGGGGTTGGGGGACCCGGGGCCCTACAATGAGCAGTTCTTC. The full variable domain, its missing parts supplied by reference TRBV11-1 and TRBJ2-1, is EAEVAQSPRYKITEKSQAVAFWCDPISGHATLYWYRQILGQGPELLVQFQDESVVDDSQLPKDRFSAERLKGVDSTLKIQPAELGDSAMYLCASSLRGLGDPGPYNEQFFGPGTRLTVL.

The rearrangement uses TRBV6-5 and TRBJ2-1, with 9 nucleotides matching TRBD2. Germline-derived CDR1 and CDR2 are MNHEY and SVGAGI. Unmatched junction bases numbered 11, after V lost 0 bases and J lost 5 bases. The CDR3 is 18 residues long. In DNA, the CDR3 is TGTGCCAGCAGTTACTCGATTGCAAAAGCTAGCGGGAACAATGAGCAGTTCTTC. It encodes CASSYSIAKASGNNEQFF.

The chain has TRBV20-1 and TRBJ2-3; 10 bases fit TRBD2. Germline V gene sequence: CDR1 DFQATT, CDR2 SNEGSKA (reference sequence). The CDR3 has 16 residues. The trim removed 0 bases at V and 4 bases at J, leaving 7 bases unmatched. As DNA, the CDR3 is TGCAGTGCTAGAGATTGGGCTAGCGGGAGTTCAGATACGCAGTATTTT. As protein: CSARDWASGSSDTQYF.

This clonotype was seen a single time. This rearrangement joins TRBV27 to TRBJ2-3; TRBD2 matches at 8 bases. Trimming took 2 bases from V and 6 from J; bases not matched to a gene: 10. The CDR3 consists of 16 residues. Per germline, CDR1 MNHEY and CDR2 SMNVEV (reference sequence). This CDR3 is CASSLTGLAPEDTQYF. As DNA, the CDR3 is TGTGCCAGCAGTTTAACTGGACTAGCTCCGGAGGATACGCAGTATTTT.

This sequence joins TRBV13 and TRBJ2-7; the D is unclear. The V gene lost 11 bases and the J gene lost 0 bases, with 14 bases spanning the gap. This CDR3 is 13 amino acids long. Germline V gene data show CDR1 as PRHDT and CDR2 as FYEKMQ (reference sequence). The DNA for the CDR3 is TGTGCCGGTCGGGCACCAAACTCCTACGAGCAGTACTTC. Residues: CAGRAPNSYEQYF.

This clonotype turned up a few times. The rearrangement joins TRBV20-1 to TRBJ2-5, with a weak D call TRBD2 (5 bases). The CDR3 extends over 12 amino acids. V was pared by 3 bases and J by 4 bases, with 9 bases between. The germline V gene has CDR1 DFQATT and CDR2 SNEGSKA (reference sequence). DNA for the CDR3: TGCAGTGCTAGCTGGCTAGCAGAGACCCAGTACTTC. It is translated as CSASWLAETQYF.

J is TRBJ2-4 and V is TRBV7-6; D unclear. In germline, CDR1 is SGHVS, CDR2 FNYEAQ. The CDR3 runs 13 residues. V gave up 5 bases and J gave up 9 bases, with 14 bases separating them. CDR3 sequence (DNA): TGTGCCAGCAGCCAAACGGTTAAGGGCATTCAGTACTTC. Protein: CASSQTVKGIQYF.

This clonotype occurred a few times. The V gene is TRBV28, the J gene TRBJ2-1, with D possibly matching TRBD2 (5 bases). The length of the CDR3 is 15 residues. Germline CDR1 reads MDHEN; CDR2 reads SYDVKM. V shed 6 bases and J shed 0 bases, with 12 bases lying between them. The CDR3 nucleotides are TGTGCCAGCAGGGGAGACATTACCTCCTACAATGAGCAGTTCTTC. Its translation is CASRGDITSYNEQFF.

This clonotype was detected only a few times. The V call is TRBV20-1, the J call TRBJ2-7, with a weak D call TRBD2 (6 bases). The germline V gene has CDR1 DFQATT and CDR2 SNEGSKA (reference sequence). Trimming pared 6 bases from V and 4 bases from J, leaving 19 bases between. The length of the CDR3 is 14 residues. CDR3 nucleotides: TGCAGTGCCAGATCGACTAGTGGAACTTACGAGCAGTACTTC. Its translation is CSARSTSGTYEQYF.

The CDR3 DNA is TGTGCCAGCAGCTTAGTACTCCTAGCGGGAGGATCCAATGAGCAGTACTTC. Its protein is CASSLVLLAGGSNEQYF. This chain connects TRBV7-2 to TRBJ2-5, with TRBD2 matching over 11 bases. This CDR3 is built from 17 residues. With 1 base clipped from V and 11 bases from J, the junction kept 15 bases outside the gene matches. Germline lookup yields CDR1 SGHTA and CDR2 FQGNSA.

This chain joins TRBV12-3 or TRBV12-4 and TRBJ2-5; TRBD1 matches 10 bases. The CDR3 extends over 15 amino acids. Losses at the gene ends were 6 bases for V and 5 bases for J; bases not matched to a gene: 9. CDR3 sequence reads: CASSRLTGGRETQYF. The DNA for the CDR3 is TGTGCCAGCAGCCGCTTGACAGGGGGCCGGGAGACCCAGTACTTC.

This clonotype is a singleton in its sample. The J gene is TRBJ2-7, the V gene TRBV20-1; TRBD2 matches at 10 bases. Germline values: CDR1 DFQATT, CDR2 SNEGSKA (reference sequence). V dropped 1 base and J dropped 7; count of bases not matched to a gene: 13. CDR3 length: 16 residues. CDR3: CSARGSSGGSYNEQYF. CDR3 nucleotide sequence: TGCAGTGCTAGAGGGTCTAGCGGGGGATCCTACAATGAGCAGTACTTC.

The table lists this clonotype with many counts. CDR3 in DNA: TGCAGCGTTGTTCCGGGAGGATTGGACGGGGAGCTGTTTTTT. Amino acids: CSVVPGGLDGELFF. The chain uses TRBV29-1 and TRBJ2-2; 7 nucleotides align to TRBD2. The junction had 9 bases not matched to a gene; V was cut back by 4 bases and J by 7 bases. From germline, CDR1 is SQVTM and CDR2 ANQGSEA. CDR3 size: 14 residues.